The sample holds a few counts of the clone carrying this T cell receptor beta chain. Source study methods: Amplification from reference gene primers served as the basis for estimated nucleated cell counts. Clones were sequenced by immunoSEQ multiplex PCR, and TCRdb holds only the in-frame ones, with some missing. From that table come the V and J calls and clone size; the DNA was used to work out D and trimming. The table has roughly 100,000 clones, roughly 92% seen once. The data are from a study of blood T cell repertoires in COVID-19. Overall study: The origin of the acute and convalescent COVID-19 samples was the United States, Italy and Spain. The cDNA or gDNA used as material had been derived from T cells, B-cell-depleted T cells, or PBMCs.

CDR3 length: 14 amino acids. Germline V lookup: CDR1 LNHNV, CDR2 YYDKDF (reference sequence). The trim removed 1 base at V and 5 bases at J, leaving 3 bases unmatched. While infection was still active, Seattle patients were enrolled and then followed longitudinally. This chain links TRBV15 with TRBJ2-3; TRBD1 matches at 7 bases. The TCR comes from a woman aged 45-65 years with COVID-19, enrolled during active disease. Sequenced: peripheral blood. In DNA, the CDR3 is TGTGCCACCAGCAGAGGGGACAGAAAAGATACGCAGTATTTT. Translation gives CATSRGDRKDTQYF. Complete variable domain (other parts from reference TRBV15 and TRBJ2-3): DAMVIQNPRYQVTQFGKPVTLSCSQTLNHNVMYWYQQKSSQAPKLLFHYYDKDFNNEADTPDNFQSRRPNTSFCFLDIRSPGLGDTAMYLCATSRGDRKDTQYFGPGTRLTVL.